This T cell receptor beta chain was profiled in a study of vaccination effects on CD4 cells after COVID-19 (dated by TCRdb to 2021 to 2024). At the level of the whole study: Two doses of either the BNT162b2 or the mRNA-1273 mRNA SARS-CoV-2 vaccine were administered to participants. In both COVID-19 convalescent patients and infection-naive vaccine recipients, the study compared SARS-CoV-2 spike-specific CD4+ TCR repertoires from before mRNA vaccination with those from after it. Cultures from other donors in the study were sequenced using the Oncomine TCR Beta short-read assay on an Illumina iSeq 100. Pre-vaccine samples were drawn from a couple of convalescent patients 16 days and one week before the first dose, at 142 and 148 days after COVID-19 diagnosis. The full study included 9 to 10 COVID-19 convalescent patients and several SARS-CoV-2-naive healthy vaccine recipients. General findings and caveats noted by the study authors: For convalescent patients, new clones induced by the vaccine made up most of the post-vaccine spike-reactive repertoire, and these new clones were largely distinct from the clones induced by infection. At late post-vaccination timepoints, both infection-induced and vaccine-induced clones showed marked clonal contraction, consistent with waning T cell responses. Only a small number of convalescent patients were included, and no early post-infection timepoints were available, which limited the study.

Looking up the germline V gene yields CDR1 MNHNS and CDR2 SASEGT. V loses 2 bases of germline sequence and J loses 4 bases, and the interval between the two ends is 14 bases. The CDR3 contains 16 residues, cysteine and phenylalanine counted. Only CDR3 DNA remains: 48 bases, in frame from the first base. A few counts support this clone. Which antigen it targets is not known. Qualities for individual bases were not recorded, and no much larger clone is one base off. In the ViraFEST assay, PBMC were stimulated with viral peptide pools, and TCR sequencing was then used to find antigen-specific CD4+ T cell clonotypes based on their expansion. After roughly 11 days of culture, CD4+ T cells were isolated with the EasySep CD4+ T cell isolation kit. PCR-confirmed SARS-CoV-2 infection had occurred in convalescent patients between March and December 2020, before the Alpha, Beta and Delta variants emerged in the United States. Around 2 million PBMC per well were cultured in IMDM with roughly 5% human AB serum, 10 IU/ml IL-2 and gentamicin, plus 10 ug/ml peptides. Half of the culture medium was replaced with fresh IL-2-containing medium on days 3 and 7. Unless noted otherwise, every peptide stimulation condition was cultured in triplicate wells. Using Ficoll-Paque Plus gradient centrifugation, PBMC were separated from whole blood and then either used fresh or cryopreserved at -140C. The QIAamp micro DNA kit was used to extract genomic DNA from the cultured CD4+ T cells.

Receptor libraries were prepared by the immunoSEQ multiplex PCR assay. TCR beta CDR3 sequencing was performed on DNA from the cultured, isolated CD4+ T cells. The original pipeline was this. The analysis removed non-productive TCR sequences, trimmed reads to the CDR3 region, and retained only CDR3s that were 7 or more amino acids long. The MANAFEST web app was used to pick out antigen-specific clonotypes by comparing their expansion in peptide wells with that in reference cultures. To count as positive, a clone had to show expansion at FDR<0.05 compared with the reference and with all other wells, an odds ratio above 5, and a frequency above 0.1% in two replicate wells. A clonotype was defined as cross-reactive if the clonotype was significantly expanded both in SARS-CoV-2 spike wells and in at least one common cold coronavirus spike condition. CDR3 similarity was assessed by Levenshtein distance with the stringdist R package, and unrooted trees were built with ape in R 3.6.1. The table comes from immuneACCESS by way of TCRdb, which keeps in-frame sequences with V and J called. Part of the clones is missing from these tables; in studies checked, under half for an unresolved V gene and the rest for unknown reasons. That table gives V, J and clone size, and the DNA gave D and trimming. The sample profile shows 35,000 to 55,000 clones; 75% of them were found once. The top ten clones comprise 25% to 35% of the sample.

The receptor was isolated from a human donor who had a prior SARS-CoV-2 infection. The input for sequencing was CD4+ T cells from PBMCs cultured with a peptide pool, taken before COVID-19 vaccination. Recombination linked TRBV6-1 to TRBJ2-2; the D gene is perhaps TRBD2, on 7 matching bases. Here is the DNA: TGTGCCAGCAGTGAATATGGGGGAGGGGGCACCGGGGAGCTGTTTTTT. It translates as CASSEYGGGGTGELFF.